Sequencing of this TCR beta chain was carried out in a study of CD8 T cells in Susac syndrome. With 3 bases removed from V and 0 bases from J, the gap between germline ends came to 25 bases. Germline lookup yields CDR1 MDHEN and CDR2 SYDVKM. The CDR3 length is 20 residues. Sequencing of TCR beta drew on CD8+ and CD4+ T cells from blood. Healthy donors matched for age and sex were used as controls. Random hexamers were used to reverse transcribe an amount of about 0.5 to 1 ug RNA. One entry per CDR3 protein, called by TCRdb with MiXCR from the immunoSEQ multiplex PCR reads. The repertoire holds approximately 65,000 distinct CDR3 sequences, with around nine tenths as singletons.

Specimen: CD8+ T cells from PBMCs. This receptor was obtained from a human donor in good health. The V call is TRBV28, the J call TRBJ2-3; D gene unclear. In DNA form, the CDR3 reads TGTGCCAGCAGTTTCCCGCTTTTAGCCGATGATGGGCCAAGCACAGATACGCAGTATTTT. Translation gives CASSFPLLADDGPSTDTQYF.